Listed below are T cell receptor beta chains from one sample, sequenced in a study of blood T cells in healthy people across ages. MiXCR, applied by TCRdb to the 5' RACE reads, yields one record per CDR3 protein. The sample includes fewer than 900,000 distinct CDR3 sequences, roughly 40% seen only once; the top ten take 10% to 15%. The sequenced material came from blood. All receptors come from a man younger than 35 in good health. Each CDR3 is given with its conserved first and last residue. The order of the fields is clone size, V gene, D gene, J gene, CDR3 protein, CDR3 DNA. D genes are given only for firm matches. For some rows the clone size is stated as once, few or many, or as a class when expanded; others skip it.

clone size: few; V gene: TRBV4-2; D gene: NA; J gene: TRBJ2-7; CDR3 protein: CASSQDIGGGEQYF; CDR3 DNA: TGTGCCAGCAGCCAAGATATTGGGGGAGGCGAGCAGTACTTC
clone size: few; V gene: TRBV12-3/TRBV12-4; D gene: NA; J gene: TRBJ2-5; CDR3 protein: CASRPVEGLGETQYF; CDR3 DNA: TGTGCCAGCAGGCCAGTAGAGGGGTTGGGAGAGACCCAGTACTTC
clone size: once; V gene: TRBV3-1; D gene: TRBD1; J gene: TRBJ1-2; CDR3 protein: CASSSRPLNRGWNYGYTF; CDR3 DNA: TGTGCCAGCAGCTCCAGGCCTCTCAACAGGGGGTGGAACTATGGCTACACCTTC
clone size: few; V gene: TRBV7-2; D gene: TRBD1; J gene: TRBJ1-1; CDR3 protein: CASSPIASTGLNTEAFF; CDR3 DNA: TGTGCCAGCAGCCCCATCGCGTCGACAGGGTTGAACACTGAAGCTTTCTTT
clone size: NA; V gene: TRBV30; D gene: NA; J gene: TRBJ1-1; CDR3 protein: CAWMGGGDTEAFF; CDR3 DNA: TGTGCCTGGATGGGTGGGGGGGACACTGAAGCTTTCTTT
clone size: NA; V gene: TRBV20-1; D gene: NA; J gene: TRBJ2-2; CDR3 protein: CSARYVDAGELFF; CDR3 DNA: TGCAGTGCTAGATATGTGGACGCCGGGGAGCTGTTTTTT
clone size: NA; V gene: TRBV6-2/TRBV6-3; D gene: NA; J gene: TRBJ2-2; CDR3 protein: CASSLLAASTGELFF; CDR3 DNA: TGTGCCAGCAGTTTACTAGCTGCGAGCACCGGGGAGCTGTTTTTT
clone size: NA; V gene: TRBV9; D gene: TRBD1; J gene: TRBJ2-3; CDR3 protein: CASSARDSTLRRPSTDTQYF; CDR3 DNA: TGTGCCAGCAGCGCCCGGGACAGCACACTCAGACGGCCCAGCACAGATACGCAGTATTTT
clone size: NA; V gene: TRBV28; D gene: NA; J gene: TRBJ2-7; CDR3 protein: CASSHFYEQYF; CDR3 DNA: TGTGCCAGCAGTCATTTCTACGAGCAGTACTTC
clone size: many; V gene: TRBV5-1; D gene: TRBD1; J gene: TRBJ2-3; CDR3 protein: CASFGQGITDTQYF; CDR3 DNA: TGCGCCAGCTTCGGACAGGGAATCACAGATACGCAGTATTTT
clone size: few; V gene: TRBV7-9; D gene: TRBD1; J gene: TRBJ2-7; CDR3 protein: CASSVIQGAKQYF; CDR3 DNA: TGTGCCAGCAGCGTGATACAGGGGGCTAAGCAGTACTTC
clone size: NA; V gene: TRBV21-1; D gene: NA; J gene: TRBJ2-7; CDR3 protein: CASHSRGVRSYEQYF; CDR3 DNA: TGTGCCAGTCATAGTCGAGGGGTACGATCCTACGAGCAGTACTTC
clone size: NA; V gene: TRBV5-6; D gene: NA; J gene: TRBJ2-3; CDR3 protein: CASSLVLARPDTPYF; CDR3 DNA: TGTGCCAGCAGCTTGGTTCTAGCTCGGCCAGATACGCCGTATTTT
clone size: many; V gene: TRBV7-2; D gene: NA; J gene: TRBJ1-2; CDR3 protein: CASSLATDYGYTF; CDR3 DNA: TGTGCCAGCAGCTTAGCGACAGACTATGGCTACACCTTC
clone size: few; V gene: TRBV12-3/TRBV12-4; D gene: NA; J gene: TRBJ2-2; CDR3 protein: CASRTSSGELFF; CDR3 DNA: TGTGCCAGCAGGACTAGTTCCGGGGAGCTGTTTTTT
clone size: NA; V gene: TRBV4-3; D gene: NA; J gene: TRBJ1-2; CDR3 protein: CASSQVWWGGGYTF; CDR3 DNA: TGCGCCAGCAGCCAAGTCTGGTGGGGCGGGGGCTACACCTTC
clone size: NA; V gene: TRBV7-2; D gene: NA; J gene: TRBJ2-3; CDR3 protein: CASSRRAGSGNTDTQYF; CDR3 DNA: TGTGCCAGCAGCAGGAGGGCAGGTAGCGGAAACACAGATACGCAGTATTTT
clone size: NA; V gene: TRBV9; D gene: NA; J gene: TRBJ2-1; CDR3 protein: CASSVEGGRTYNEQFF; CDR3 DNA: TGTGCCAGCAGCGTAGAAGGAGGACGGACATACAATGAGCAGTTCTTC
clone size: NA; V gene: TRBV20-1; D gene: NA; J gene: TRBJ2-3; CDR3 protein: CSARDPRPTDTQYF; CDR3 DNA: TGCAGTGCTAGAGATCCTAGACCCACAGATACGCAGTATTTT
clone size: few; V gene: TRBV30; D gene: NA; J gene: TRBJ1-5; CDR3 protein: CAWSVGYYSNQPQHF; CDR3 DNA: TGTGCCTGGAGTGTTGGCTACTATAGCAATCAGCCCCAGCATTTT
clone size: NA; V gene: TRBV20-1; D gene: NA; J gene: TRBJ1-1; CDR3 protein: CSARTELGTEAFF; CDR3 DNA: TGCAGTGCTAGAACAGAACTAGGCACTGAAGCTTTCTTT
clone size: NA; V gene: TRBV5-5; D gene: NA; J gene: TRBJ1-2; CDR3 protein: CASSSERGDYGYTF; CDR3 DNA: TGTGCCAGCAGCTCGGAAAGAGGGGACTATGGCTACACCTTC
clone size: NA; V gene: TRBV4-3; D gene: NA; J gene: TRBJ2-7; CDR3 protein: CASSQDRTGYEQYF; CDR3 DNA: TGCGCCAGCAGCCAAGATAGGACGGGATACGAGCAGTACTTC
clone size: NA; V gene: TRBV9; D gene: NA; J gene: TRBJ1-1; CDR3 protein: CASSVEQGYTEAFF; CDR3 DNA: TGTGCCAGCAGCGTAGAACAGGGTTACACTGAAGCTTTCTTT